Described below is a single T cell receptor (beta chain) sequence and its context. Its antigen is currently unknown. TCRdb processed the 5' RACE reads anew with MiXCR; each CDR3 protein has one entry. The sample yields 1.5 million or so distinct CDR3 sequences, 32% seen once. These data belong to a study of identical twins. General study findings and limits: Interpretation of the results relied on cross-sectional statistical analysis and not on following the same donors. Insertion counts were lower in abundant cord blood beta clonotypes, a trend that memory repertoires did not show. Twin-shared out-of-frame alpha sequences were enriched for low generation probability.

Each donor (without exception) was a healthy Caucasian. This TCR was sampled from a newborn girl in good health. The sample taken for sequencing was cord blood.

CDR3 nucleotide sequence: TGTGCCAGCAGCTTGTGGAGGAATCTTAATGGCTACACCTTC. It encodes CASSLWRNLNGYTF. V and J are TRBV5-5 and TRBJ1-2; no firm D call. Deletions cut 1 base from V and 6 bases from J, with 13 bases between. The germline CDR1 and CDR2 sequences are SGHKS and YYEKEE (reference sequence). This CDR3 comprises 14 residues.